This paragraph covers one T cell receptor (beta chain) sequence. What it binds is unknown. This specimen belongs to a study of shared clonotypes between healthy human individuals. Study information: The donor pool was made up of a couple of women and a few men aged 18 to 49.

Study findings and constraints: As a rule, naive subsets had a larger estimated richness than memory subsets.

Over several immunoSEQ plates, each subset's genomic DNA was distributed in even portions. Sequenced by immunoSEQ multiplex PCR; TCRdb stores in-frame clones only, minus some. The sample has around 980,000 clones, about four fifths seen once. The germline CDR1 and CDR2 sequences are SGDLS and YYNGEE. This CDR3 is 15 amino acids long. Trimming removed 8 bases at V and 0 bases at J, with 17 bases between. The chain has TRBV9 and TRBJ1-1; D not resolved. The material sequenced was memory CD4+ T cells from PBMCs. Specified subset: CD45RA-negative fraction. The sequence came from a young man in good health. Some clones in this sample may be carry-over from other donors' samples. The CDR3 DNA reads TGTGCCAGACGGGTTCGGGCGCGCATGAACACTGAAGCTTTCTTT. It encodes CARRVRARMNTEAFF.